The source of this T cell receptor beta chain is a study of siplizumab effects on memory and regulatory T cells. About this clone itself: Its antigen is as yet unknown.

Study results and caveats: Naive T cells were seemingly more diverse than memory cells, and major contributions to the alloresponse seemed to be made by them. It was not possible to assign a naive or memory phenotype to roughly 80-97% of proliferating CD4+ or CD8+ clones. Siplizumab, the agent tested, significantly reduced alloreactive sequences traceable to unstimulated CD4+ memory cells.

There are 15 residues in the CDR3. The germline V gene encodes CDR1 MNHEY and CDR2 SMNVEV (reference sequence). The germline V and J ends were trimmed by 3 bases and 0 bases, with 9 bases remaining between them. The assay looked at around 100,000 TCR templates in each sample. The protocol was immunoSEQ multiplex PCR, while the TCRdb copy is restricted to in-frame clones and leaves out a portion. The sample has about 50,000 clones, about 93% seen once. The rearrangement uses TRBV27 and TRBJ2-1; D gene unclear. Sequencing was performed on CD8+ T cells sorted from blood. The receptor was derived from a human donor in good health. CDR3 nucleotides: TGTGCCAGCAGTTTGGAGACCGCCTCCTACAATGAGCAGTTCTTC. Protein: CASSLETASYNEQFF.